This entry lists 17 T cell receptor beta chains sequenced from one sample in a study of shared clonotypes between healthy human individuals. Sequencing was performed with immunoSEQ multiplex PCR; in TCRdb, only in-frame clones are kept and a portion is missing. The sample yields some 2,000,000 clones, about 95% seen once. Terminally differentiated effector memory CD45RA+ cells were excluded by CCR7 positive selection of CD45RO-negative cells. Material: naive CD8+ T cells sorted from blood. The source is a man younger than 30 in good health.

The chain has TRBV5-6 and TRBJ2-7, with a possible D match to TRBD2 (5 bases). The CDR3 loop spans 17 amino acids. Trimming took 2 bases from V and 0 from J, leaving 18 bases between them. CDR1 SGHDT and CDR2 YYEEEE come from the germline V gene. CDR3 nucleotide sequence: TGTGCCAGCAGCTTTGGGCTTGGCGAGGGCCACTCCTACGAGCAGTACTTC. This translates into CASSFGLGEGHSYEQYF.

The chain couples TRBV11-2 to TRBJ2-2, with D tentatively TRBD1 (5 bases). The ends were cut back, 5 bases at V and 4 bases at J, with 14 bases in the middle. The CDR3 has 15 residues. Germline CDR1 is SGHAT and CDR2 is FQNNGV. The CDR3 is CASSASQGITGELFF. Here the CDR3 DNA reads TGTGCCAGCAGCGCCTCGCAGGGAATCACCGGGGAGCTGTTTTTT.

The chain recombines TRBV28 with TRBJ2-3; TRBD2 aligns across 11 bases. The CDR3 extends over 16 amino acids. CDR1 and CDR2 from the germline V gene are MDHEN and SYDVKM. V was clipped by 3 bases and J by 6 bases; unmatched bases: 8. This CDR3 is CASSLGLADPSDTQYF. CDR3 DNA sequence: TGTGCCAGCAGTTTGGGACTAGCGGACCCCTCGGATACGCAGTATTTT.

This chain connects TRBV4-1 to TRBJ1-1; D is unclear. This CDR3 is built from 15 residues. Trimming shortened V by 0 bases and J by 1 base, and 9 bases separated the two germline ends. Germline assignment: CDR1 MGHRA and CDR2 YSYEKL. CDR3 nucleotide sequence: TGCGCCAGCAGCCAAGAAGTTACATCGAACACTGAAGCTTTCTTT. Protein product: CASSQEVTSNTEAFF.

Comment on this clone: At the DNA level, this CDR3 is encoded by other sequences in the same sample as well. The genes are TRBV7-9 and TRBJ2-3; D assignment may be TRBD1 or TRBD2 (5 bases each). The CDR3 runs to 14 residues. Germline CDR1 SEHNR, CDR2 FQNEAQ (reference sequence). The germline V and J ends were trimmed by 2 bases and 1 base, with 7 bases remaining between them. CDR3 sequence reads: CASSLRGGTDTQYF. Written as DNA, the CDR3 is TGTGCCAGCAGCTTAAGAGGGGGCACAGATACGCAGTATTTT.

This chain links TRBV4-1 with TRBJ2-7; D remains unclear. The germline gives CDR1 MGHRA, CDR2 YSYEKL. V was clipped by 1 base and J by 0 bases, with 10 bases between them. The CDR3 runs 15 residues. In DNA, the CDR3 is TGCGCCAGCAGCCAAGTTCCGGCGGACTCCTACGAGCAGTACTTC. Protein: CASSQVPADSYEQYF.

The chain couples TRBV6-5 to TRBJ2-1; perhaps D is TRBD1 or TRBD2 (6 bases each). The CDR3 is 13 amino acids. In germline, CDR1 is MNHEY, CDR2 SVGAGI. The V gene lost 6 bases and the J gene lost 10 bases, with 16 bases spanning the gap. CDR3 DNA: TGTGCCAGCAGGGATTCACAGGGAGGAGAGCAGTTCTTC. Translation gives CASRDSQGGEQFF.

V and J are TRBV6-1 and TRBJ2-2; weak D call: TRBD1 (6 bases). Germline CDR1 reads MNHNS; CDR2 reads SASEGT. Deletions cut 5 bases from V and 4 bases from J, with 11 bases between. The CDR3 consists of 14 residues. The CDR3 nucleotides are TGTGCCAGCAGTTCGGGACACCTCACCGGGGAGCTGTTTTTT. This gives the protein CASSSGHLTGELFF.

The chain has TRBV7-2 and TRBJ2-1; 8 bases map to TRBD1. The germline V gene encodes CDR1 SGHTA and CDR2 FQGNSA. After removal of 3 bases from V and 1 base from J, the junction contained 5 bases not matched to a gene. The CDR3 is 16 residues long. The CDR3 protein is CASSLRQGASYNEQFF. The DNA of the CDR3 is TGTGCCAGCAGCTTGAGGCAGGGGGCTTCCTACAATGAGCAGTTCTTC. Supplemented by reference TRBV7-2 and TRBJ2-1, the full variable domain reads GAGVSQSPSNKVTEKGKDVELRCDPISGHTALYWYRQSLGQGLEFLIYFQGNSAPDKSGLPSDRFSAERTGGSVSTLTIQRTQQEDSAVYLCASSLRQGASYNEQFFGPGTRLTVL.

Of note for this clone: Other DNA sequences of this sample code for an identical CDR3. The chain couples TRBV6-1 to TRBJ2-3, with 11 bases lining up with TRBD2. Germline V CDR1 and CDR2: MNHNS, SASEGT. J lost 6 bases, V lost 2 bases, and 4 bases had no gene match. This CDR3 is built from 15 residues. CDR3 DNA sequence: TGTGCCAGCAGTGAACTAGCGGGGGGACGGGATACGCAGTATTTT. This translates into CASSELAGGRDTQYF.

The chain recombines TRBV28 with TRBJ2-5, with 10 bases aligning to TRBD2. This CDR3 spans 16 amino acids. V lost 2 bases to trimming and J lost 5 bases; unmatched junction nucleotides: 8. Germline CDR1 reads MDHEN; CDR2 reads SYDVKM. The CDR3 DNA sequence: TGTGCCAGCAGTTTAAGCGAGCGGGGGGGCTGGGAGACCCAGTACTTC. Protein: CASSLSERGGWETQYF.

The V and J genes are TRBV7-8 and TRBJ2-7, with D hard to call. The CDR3 loop spans 14 amino acids. V lost 1 base and J lost 3, with 10 bases in between. Germline-derived CDR1 and CDR2 are SGHVS and FQNEAQ. For the CDR3, the DNA is TGTGCCAGCAGCTTAGGGCAGATCTTCTACGAGCAGTACTTC. Its protein is CASSLGQIFYEQYF.

The V and J genes are TRBV5-8 and TRBJ2-5; 12 nucleotides align to TRBD2. The CDR3 contains 15 residues. CDR1 and CDR2 from the germline V gene are SGHTS and YDEGEE. The trim removed 0 bases at V and 3 bases at J, leaving 0 bases unmatched. CDR3 sequence: CASSLGLAGEETQYF. The CDR3 DNA follows: TGTGCCAGCAGCTTGGGACTAGCGGGGGAAGAGACCCAGTACTTC.

Comment on this clone: Other DNA sequences within the sample encode an identical CDR3. V usage is TRBV7-2 and J usage is TRBJ2-7; D unresolved. CDR3 length: 11 residues. Germline CDR1 and CDR2: SGHTA and FQGNSA. The V end was cut by 3 bases, the J end by 3 bases, with 3 bases between. CDR3: CASSFSYEQYF. The CDR3 DNA reads TGTGCCAGCAGCTTCAGCTACGAGCAGTACTTC. Based on the CDR3 plus reference TRBV7-2 and TRBJ2-7, the full variable domain is GAGVSQSPSNKVTEKGKDVELRCDPISGHTALYWYRQSLGQGLEFLIYFQGNSAPDKSGLPSDRFSAERTGGSVSTLTIQRTQQEDSAVYLCASSFSYEQYFGPGTRLTVT.

This chain uses TRBV6-5 with TRBJ2-2; 7 positions match TRBD1. Trimming removed 2 bases from V and 6 bases from J; junction bases left unmatched: 0. Germline CDR1 and CDR2: MNHEY and SVGAGI. The CDR3 is 13 residues long. CDR3: CASSYGQAGELFF. CDR3 in DNA: TGTGCCAGCAGTTACGGACAGGCCGGGGAGCTGTTTTTT.

The chain uses TRBV12-5 and TRBJ2-2; 7 bases line up with TRBD1. The trim removed 5 bases at V and 3 bases at J, leaving 6 bases unmatched. The CDR3 is 15 amino acids. In germline, CDR1 is LGHNT, CDR2 FRNRAP. The CDR3 loop reads CASGELQGYTGELFF. Written as DNA, the CDR3 is TGTGCTAGTGGTGAACTACAGGGGTACACCGGGGAGCTGTTTTTT.

The chain carries TRBV9 and TRBJ2-2; 7 nucleotides align to TRBD1. Germline assignment: CDR1 SGDLS and CDR2 YYNGEE. The CDR3 covers 17 residues. The J segment lost 0 bases and the V segment lost 4 bases, leaving 9 bases of the junction unmatched. The CDR3 loop is CASSPIIGQANTGELFF. Here the CDR3 DNA reads TGTGCCAGCAGCCCAATCATCGGACAGGCGAACACCGGGGAGCTGTTTTTT.